The 19 T cell receptor beta chains presented below share a single source sample, sequenced in a study of blood T cells in healthy people across ages. A sample-barcoded 5' primer and a J-beta primer mix were used in a second PCR of roughly 7 to 11 cycles. Using its own MiXCR run on the 5' RACE reads, TCRdb lists one record per CDR3 protein. The repertoire has fewer than 800,000 distinct CDR3 sequences, roughly 25% of them found once; the top ten carry more than 8.5%. The sample was also linked to a second study, of T cells of mothers and their children.

Specimen: blood. The receptors were gathered from a boy aged 10-17 years in good health.

This clonotype was observed once. The rearrangement links TRBV2 to TRBJ2-2, with D hard to call. CDR1 SNHLY and CDR2 FYNNEI come from the germline V gene. Trimming left V 0 bases short and J 5 bases short, with 7 bases between. The CDR3 length is 14 residues. The CDR3 DNA follows: TGTGCCAGCAGTGAAGCAACAGAGACCGGGGAGCTGTTTTTT. It codes for CASSEATETGELFF.

The table lists this clonotype with a few counts. The chain has TRBV10-3 and TRBJ2-7; D call uncertain. The CDR3 is 14 amino acids. The germline V and J ends were trimmed by 3 bases and 5 bases, with 14 bases remaining between them. CDR1 and CDR2 (germline): ENHRY, SYGVKD. The CDR3 sequence is CAISDVGSPDEQYF. The CDR3 DNA follows: TGTGCCATCAGTGACGTTGGGTCTCCGGACGAGCAGTACTTC.

This clonotype has only a few counts. The J gene is TRBJ2-5, the V gene TRBV12-3 or TRBV12-4; no firm D call. The better agreement between TRBJ2-1 and the DNA end casts doubt on the J call. The CDR3 contains 11 residues. CDR3 bases: TGTGCCAGCAGTCAAAAAGAAATACAGTTCTTC. Translation gives CASSQKEIQFF.

V and J are TRBV6-5 and TRBJ1-2, with TRBD1 matching over 7 bases. Losses at the gene ends were 4 bases for V and 6 bases for J; bases not matched to a gene: 5. CDR3 length: 13 amino acids. Germline assignment: CDR1 MNHEY and CDR2 SVGAGI. CDR3 DNA sequence: TGTGCCAGCAGTTGGACAGGCAGGAATGGCTACACCTTC. Encoded protein: CASSWTGRNGYTF.

V gene TRBV20-1 combines with J gene TRBJ2-1, with 7 bases lining up with TRBD2. Per the germline V gene, CDR1 is DFQATT and CDR2 is SNEGSKA (reference sequence). CDR3 length equals 15 residues. Germline trimming cut 5 bases from V and 5 bases from J; bases unmatched to any gene: 12. CDR3 in amino acids: CSADSSGGKDNEQFF. In DNA form, the CDR3 reads TGCAGTGCTGACTCGTCCGGGGGGAAAGACAATGAGCAGTTCTTC.

V is TRBV12-5 and J is TRBJ2-7; TRBD1 might be the D (7 bases). From germline, CDR1 is LGHNT and CDR2 FRNRAP. Trimming removed 5 bases from V and 5 bases from J, with 19 bases in between. The CDR3 has 15 amino acids. In nucleotides, the CDR3 is TGTGCTAGTGGTCCCCCTTTGGAGGGGGCCAACGAGCAGTACTTC. Amino acids: CASGPPLEGANEQYF.

There are a few counts of this clonotype. V usage is TRBV7-3 and J usage is TRBJ2-2; 9 nucleotides align to TRBD1. Germline CDR1 reads SGHTA; CDR2 reads FQGTGA. The CDR3 has 13 amino acids. The J segment lost 7 bases and the V segment lost 11 bases, leaving 8 bases of the junction unmatched. The CDR3 coding sequence is TGTGCCGAACGGGACAGGGTGGTCGGGGAGCTGTTTTTT. This sequence encodes CAERDRVVGELFF.

The CDR3 DNA reads as TGTGCCAGCAGCTCGCTAGCGGGCCTTTCCTACAATGAGCAGTTCTTC. Its translation is CASSSLAGLSYNEQFF. The J gene is TRBJ2-1, the V gene TRBV7-9; 8 bases fit TRBD2. J was trimmed by 1 base and V by 4 bases; bases with no gene match: 6. In germline, CDR1 is SEHNR, CDR2 FQNEAQ (reference sequence). The CDR3 spans 16 residues.

The chain recombines TRBV27 with TRBJ2-5; D tentatively reads TRBD1 or TRBD2 (5 bases each). The DNA end is more similar to TRBJ2-1, so the J call may be wrong. Germline V lookup: CDR1 MNHEY, CDR2 SMNVEV (reference sequence). The CDR3 loop spans 16 amino acids. CDR3 amino acids: CASGRRENRIYNEQFF. CDR3 bases: TGTGCCAGCGGACGCCGGGAAAACAGGATATACAATGAGCAGTTCTTC.

The chain couples TRBV12-5 to TRBJ2-7; 8 nucleotides match TRBD1. The CDR3 covers 14 residues. J gave up 3 bases and V 4 bases, and 5 bases lay outside the gene matches. In germline, CDR1 is LGHNT, CDR2 FRNRAP. This chain's CDR3 is CASGSGQGLYEQYF. The CDR3 DNA reads TGTGCTAGTGGTTCAGGACAGGGACTCTACGAGCAGTACTTC.

This clonotype was counted only a few times. This rearrangement joins TRBV29-1 to TRBJ1-2; possibly TRBD1 for D (5 bases). V dropped 6 bases and J dropped 7 bases, with 12 bases sitting between them. CDR1 is SQVTM and CDR2 is ANQGSEA in the germline V gene. CDR3 length: 11 amino acids. CDR3 DNA sequence: TGCAGCGTATATGACAGAGGTGGCTACACCTTC. Protein: CSVYDRGGYTF.

V usage is TRBV4-1 and J usage is TRBJ2-7, with unresolved D. CDR3 length: 13 amino acids. Germline-derived CDR1 and CDR2 are MGHRA and YSYEKL. V lost 4 bases and J 3 bases, leaving 10 bases between the germline ends. CDR3 DNA sequence: TGCGCCAGCAGCCCATCGGTCTACTACGAGCAGTACTTC. Amino acids: CASSPSVYYEQYF.

In this sample, this clonotype turned up a few times. The chain recombines TRBV29-1 with TRBJ1-5; a weak D match, TRBD1 (5 bases). Germline-derived CDR1 and CDR2 are SQVTM and ANQGSEA. V lost 7 bases, J lost 1 base, and 14 bases lay in between. CDR3 length: 14 amino acids. The CDR3 loop is CSGGGGESNQPQHF. CDR3 in DNA: TGCAGCGGGGGGGGAGGGGAGAGCAATCAGCCCCAGCATTTT.

The V gene is TRBV10-3, the J gene TRBJ2-5; tentatively, D is TRBD2 (5 bases). The DNA end is a closer match to TRBJ2-7, so the J assignment may be wrong. This CDR3 is built from 13 residues. Looked up from germline, CDR1 is ENHRY and CDR2 is SYGVKD. The CDR3 loop is CAIKLATSYEQYF. DNA of the CDR3: TGTGCCATCAAGTTAGCGACCTCCTACGAGCAGTACTTC.

In DNA, the CDR3 is TGTGCCAGCAGAGCGGGTTATAGCGAGCAGTACTTC. It is translated as CASRAGYSEQYF. The chain carries TRBV27 and TRBJ2-7; D may be TRBD2 (6 bases). Germline CDR1 and CDR2: MNHEY and SMNVEV (reference sequence). The CDR3 spans 12 residues. V shed 6 bases and J shed 6 bases, with 12 bases lying between them.

There are many counts of this clonotype. This chain uses TRBV12-3 or TRBV12-4 with TRBJ2-2, with 9 bases identical to TRBD2. The junction had 9 bases not matched to a gene; V was cut back by 5 bases and J by 5 bases. The length of the CDR3 is 16 residues. DNA for the CDR3: TGTGCCAGCAGTCCCATAGCGGGAGTAGTTACCGGGGAGCTGTTTTTT. Translating it yields CASSPIAGVVTGELFF.

The chain is built from TRBV15 and TRBJ2-5; D possibly corresponds to TRBD2 (5 bases). CDR3 length equals 15 residues. Per germline, CDR1 LNHNV and CDR2 YYDKDF (reference sequence). V was shortened by 2 bases and J by 4 bases, with 14 bases between the two germline ends. As DNA, the CDR3 is TGTGCCACCAGCAGATCATCCGGGGTGGGAGAGACCCAGTACTTC. It encodes CATSRSSGVGETQYF.

This clonotype was picked up a small number of times. This chain links TRBV29-1 with TRBJ2-7; TRBD2 might be the D (5 bases). Trimming cost V 4 bases and J 0 bases, with 10 bases left between them. This CDR3 is 13 amino acids long. Per the germline V gene, CDR1 is SQVTM and CDR2 is ANQGSEA. CDR3 sequence (DNA): TGCAGCGTTGTATCGGGGATCTCCTACGAGCAGTACTTC. This translates into CSVVSGISYEQYF.

This rearrangement joins TRBV6-2 or TRBV6-3 to TRBJ1-1, with 7 nucleotides matching TRBD1. V dropped 6 bases and J dropped 6; count of bases not matched to a gene: 7. The CDR3 is 13 amino acids. CDR1 and CDR2 from the germline V gene are MNHEY and SVGEGT. DNA for the CDR3: TGTGCCAGCAGATTAGGACAGGCGGCTGAAGCTTTCTTT. Its protein is CASRLGQAAEAFF.